Each of the 16 T cell receptor beta chains below was sequenced from the same sample in a study of blood T cells in healthy people across ages. Primers used in a second PCR of roughly 7 to 11 cycles were a sample-barcoded 5' primer and a J-beta primer mix. TCRdb re-derived calls from the 5' RACE reads in MiXCR, one entry per CDR3 protein. The sample includes 350,000 to 450,000 distinct CDR3 sequences, roughly half seen only once; the top ten take roughly 51%. Sequenced sample: blood. Receptor source: a man aged 60 to 69 in good health.

The chain carries TRBV6-5 and TRBJ2-7; no firm D call. The CDR3 extends over 13 amino acids. Germline-derived CDR1 and CDR2 are MNHEY and SVGAGI. The germline V and J ends were trimmed by 8 bases and 0 bases, with 11 bases remaining between them. In DNA form, the CDR3 reads TGTGCCAGCCACGACACCAACTCCTACGAGCAGTACTTC. Its translation is CASHDTNSYEQYF.

The sample holds a few counts of this clonotype. CDR3 residues: CSAEGAGVDNEKLFF. The CDR3 DNA reads as TGCAGTGCCGAGGGGGCGGGGGTGGACAATGAAAAACTGTTTTTT. The chain links TRBV20-1 to TRBJ1-4, with TRBD1 matching over 7 bases. V trimming: 6 bases; J trimming: 5 bases; junction bases outside the gene matches: 12. CDR1 DFQATT and CDR2 SNEGSKA come from the germline V gene (reference sequence). The CDR3 has 15 residues.

The rearrangement uses TRBV7-9 and TRBJ2-7; 8 bases match TRBD1. The CDR3 consists of 15 residues. Trimming removed 7 bases from V and 5 bases from J; junction bases left unmatched: 13. CDR1 is SEHNR, CDR2 FQNEAQ, per germline (reference sequence). The CDR3 region is CASNHAGQGRNEQYF. The CDR3 DNA follows: TGTGCCAGCAACCACGCAGGACAGGGCCGGAACGAGCAGTACTTC.

This clonotype was counted at least ten times. The chain has TRBV12-3 or TRBV12-4 and TRBJ2-1; D gene ambiguous. The V and J ends lost 5 bases and 10 bases respectively, with 15 bases between them. CDR3 size: 13 residues. CDR3 nucleotides: TGTGCCAGCAGTGCCGCCGGGTCTACAGAGCAGTTCTTC. This encodes CASSAAGSTEQFF.

The J gene is TRBJ2-4, the V gene TRBV7-2; D gene unclear. The CDR3 has 15 residues. Trimming left V 1 base short and J 7 bases short, with 14 bases between. The germline V gene has CDR1 SGHTA and CDR2 FQGNSA. Here the CDR3 reads CASSLVVISGNIQYF. The CDR3 DNA reads TGTGCCAGCAGCTTAGTTGTTATCTCCGGGAACATTCAGTACTTC.

In its sample, this clonotype was seen a few times. The chain couples TRBV6-5 to TRBJ2-5; TRBD2 matches 7 bases. CDR3 size: 16 residues. The V and J ends lost 5 bases and 5 bases, in that order; junction bases with no gene match: 14. Germline V CDR1 and CDR2: MNHEY, SVGAGI. The CDR3 sequence is CASSRSTGGLGETQYF. DNA for the CDR3: TGTGCCAGCAGTCGATCTACGGGGGGTCTTGGCGAGACCCAGTACTTC.

Comment on this clonotype: The junction shows a germline mismatch at one end, possibly a read error. The chain is built from TRBV12-3 or TRBV12-4 and TRBJ2-3; D gene ambiguous. CDR3 length: 14 amino acids. The CDR3 region has the DNA TGTGCCAGCAGTGTAGCTCCGACGACAGATACGCAGTATTTT. Translated, it gives CASSVAPTTDTQYF.

This chain joins TRBV20-1 and TRBJ2-5, with no clear D. The CDR3 totals 12 residues. In germline, CDR1 is DFQATT, CDR2 SNEGSKA (reference sequence). V was trimmed by 3 bases and J by 10 bases, leaving 15 bases between them. Here the CDR3 DNA reads TGCAGTGCTAGTTGGCGTGGGAAGAGCCAGTACTTC. Amino acids: CSASWRGKSQYF.

This clonotype has just one count. The chain couples TRBV5-6 to TRBJ2-3, with TRBD2 as a possible D gene (5 bases). V was shortened by 4 bases and J by 7 bases, with 16 bases between the two germline ends. Germline CDR1 is SGHDT and CDR2 is YYEEEE. The CDR3 runs to 14 residues. DNA for the CDR3: TGTGCCAGCAGCCCCACCCCCAGCGGATATACGCAGTATTTT. Translating gives CASSPTPSGYTQYF.

V is TRBV7-2 and J is TRBJ2-3; 11 positions agree with TRBD2. Germline V gives CDR1 SGHTA, CDR2 FQGNSA. The CDR3 runs to 16 residues. With V trimmed by 1 base and J by 6 bases, 6 bases remained unmatched. The CDR3 loop reads CASSLVAGGPGDTQYF. CDR3 sequence (DNA): TGTGCCAGCAGCTTAGTAGCGGGAGGGCCGGGGGATACGCAGTATTTT. Filled out from reference TRBV7-2 and TRBJ2-3, the complete variable domain reads GAGVSQSPSNKVTEKGKDVELRCDPISGHTALYWYRQSLGQGLEFLIYFQGNSAPDKSGLPSDRFSAERTGGSVSTLTIQRTQQEDSAVYLCASSLVAGGPGDTQYFGPGTRLTVL.

The CDR3 sequence is CSARPTGSDTF. CDR3 nucleotide sequence: TGCAGTGCTAGGCCGACAGGCTCGGACACCTTC. The chain is built from TRBV20-1 and TRBJ1-2, with D maybe TRBD1 (6 bases). The CDR3 is 11 amino acids. The germline V gene encodes CDR1 DFQATT and CDR2 SNEGSKA (reference sequence). Trimming pared 3 bases from V and 12 bases from J, leaving 14 bases between.

This chain uses TRBV27 with TRBJ2-4; no firm D call. The J call is doubtful: the DNA matches TRBJ2-7 better. Germline-derived CDR1 and CDR2 are MNHEY and SMNVEV (reference sequence). This CDR3 is 15 amino acids long. The CDR3 spells CASSLGIGSNYEQYF. Here the CDR3 DNA reads TGTGCCAGCAGTTTAGGTATCGGCAGTAACTACGAGCAGTACTTC.

J is TRBJ2-3 and V is TRBV15; D tentatively reads TRBD1 or TRBD2 (6 bases each). The CDR3 contains 13 residues. Trimming shortened V by 8 bases and J by 0 bases, and 9 bases separated the two germline ends. In germline, CDR1 is LNHNV, CDR2 YYDKDF (reference sequence). CDR3 nucleotide sequence: TGTGCCACCCGGGGGCTTAGCACAGATACGCAGTATTTT. Translation gives CATRGLSTDTQYF.

The gene calls are TRBV6-5 and TRBJ1-1, with D uncertain. This CDR3 has 11 amino acids. Germline loops: CDR1 MNHEY, CDR2 SVGAGI. The V and J ends lost 2 bases and 11 bases respectively, with 9 bases between them. The chain's CDR3 is CASSYMGSAFF. The CDR3 DNA reads as TGTGCCAGCAGTTACATGGGTTCGGCTTTCTTT.

The chain carries TRBV28 and TRBJ2-5, with TRBD2 identical over 11 bases. Germline V gene lookup returns CDR1 MDHEN and CDR2 SYDVKM. With 6 bases clipped from V and 0 bases from J, the junction kept 18 bases outside the gene matches. The CDR3 covers 20 residues. The CDR3 nucleotides read TGTGCCAGCAGCAGCGACCTAGCGGGAGGACTATCCCTTTACCAAGAGACCCAGTACTTC. Its translation: CASSSDLAGGLSLYQETQYF.

This chain uses TRBV4-3 with TRBJ2-3; D may be TRBD1 (6 bases). V shed 8 bases and J shed 1 base, with 10 bases lying between them. The CDR3 runs to 13 residues. Germline CDR1 and CDR2: LGHNA and YSLEER. The CDR3 reads CASVRGCTDTQYF. As DNA, the CDR3 is TGCGCCAGCGTAAGGGGGTGCACAGATACGCAGTATTTT.